This record concerns one T cell receptor (beta chain) sequence. Its antigen is unidentified. The data stem from a study of T cell repertoires in cytomegalovirus infection. Study-wide background: CMV epitopes, recently identified HLA-C-restricted and well-studied HLA-B-restricted, were used. Indications of both CMV infection and matching HLA type were provided by public TCR beta signatures. Findings of the study overall: In two of eight donors, the top clonotype was HLA-C-restricted CMV-specific.

TCRdb itself ran the reads through MiXCR, one entry per CDR3 protein. The table shows roughly 990,000 distinct CDR3 sequences, with roughly 31% occurring only once. This TCR came from a human donor in good health (CMV status not recorded). Some clones in this sample may be carry-over from other donors' samples. The material sequenced was cultured CD8+ T cells from PBMCs, taken from culture after CMV antigen stimulation.

The CDR3 DNA follows: TGCGCCAGCAGCCAAGTCATCGGGGGGGGCTACGAGCAGTACGTC. This codes for CASSQVIGGGYEQYV. The chain recombines TRBV4-1 with TRBJ2-7; TRBD2 agrees at 8 bases. CDR1 and CDR2 from the germline V gene are MGHRA and YSYEKL. The CDR3 extends over 15 amino acids. V shed 1 base and J 3 bases; nucleotides not matched to a gene: 5.